The source of this T cell receptor (beta chain) is a study of glioma-infiltrating T cells. Study summary: Glioblastomas were WHO grade IV, sampled at first diagnosis; low-grade were grade II.

Findings and limits, study-wide: A blood CDR3 motif signature was depleted in highly divergent patients.

Amplification of TCR alpha and beta CDR3 regions from RNA used iRepertoire nested multiplex PCR. In TCRdb, the multiplex PCR reads were re-called with MiXCR into one record per CDR3 protein. Altogether approximately 400,000 distinct CDR3 sequences are present, roughly two fifths being singletons, with the ten largest covering 12%. Concerning this clonotype: Its antigen is unknown.

CDR1 and CDR2 from the germline V gene are MGHRA and YSYEKL. The CDR3 spans 15 residues. The germline V and J ends were trimmed by 2 bases and 7 bases, with 18 bases remaining between them. The rearrangement links TRBV4-1 to TRBJ2-7; tentatively, D is TRBD1 or TRBD2 (6 bases each). The receptor was isolated from a human donor with low-grade glioma or glioblastoma, undergoing nonglioma brain surgery, or in good health (not recorded which). Specimen: glioma tissue, nonneoplastic brain tissue, or PBMCs (not recorded which). CDR3 DNA: TGCGCCAGCAGCCAACCTTCCGGGGGCGGCAGGGAGCAGTACTTC. It is translated as CASSQPSGGGREQYF.